Described below is a single T cell receptor beta chain sequence and its context. Its antigen is currently not known. Base-call qualities are not available, and no considerably larger clone is one nucleotide away. These data belong to a study of regulatory T cells (dated by TCRdb to 2017 to 2018). Notes on the research overall: Between CD3G-deficient patients and healthy controls, the study compared T-cell receptor beta repertoires in sorted regulatory T cells, conventional CD4+ T cells and CD8+ T cells. Broad study findings and their caveats: Hydrophobic residues at CDR3 positions 6 and 7 were enriched in conventional CD4+ T cells from CD3G-deficient patients, which suggests more self-reactive specificities. In patients, repertoires had restricted unique TRB V-J pairs and skewed V and J gene usage, with regulatory T cells showing the most marked changes.

The multiplex PCR relied on 52 forward TRBV primers and 13 reverse TRBJ primers, and amplification bias was corrected through assay-based and computational methods. Within the immunoSEQ assay, multiplex PCR amplified rearranged TRB loci from genomic DNA. TRB amplicons were sequenced using an Illumina HiSeq platform. Processing in the source paper ran as follows. Raw sequences were error-filtered and aligned to reference gene sequences by custom algorithms and were subsequently analyzed with the immunoSEQ online tools. Frequencies of productive and nonproductive TRB rearrangements were assessed among unique sequences as well as among total sequences. Hydrophobicity and amino acid composition of residues 6 and 7 within the TRB CDR3 were used to estimate the potential for self-reactivity. Group comparisons used t tests, Mann-Whitney tests or two-way ANOVA run in Prism software. TCRdb holds this immuneACCESS table with in-frame rearrangements only. Some clones are missing; in checked studies, unresolved V genes explain under half, and the rest has no known cause. V, J and clone size are taken as reported in that table, and D and trimming were inferred from the DNA itself. Across this sample there are approximately 40,000 clones, with over 75% seen only once. Clones ranked in the top ten supply about 2.4% of the sample.

Evidence of autoimmunity was present in all CD3G-deficient patients, and the autoimmunity was more severe in two of the patients. At testing, patients were between 2 and 39 years old and showed lower naive and higher memory CD4+ and CD8+ T-cell proportions. CD4+ cells were FACS-sorted into CD25-high CD127-low regulatory T cells and CD25-low CD127-high conventional CD4+ T cells. The patient group comprised 5 or 6 individuals with CD3G deficiency. Patient samples and clinical data came from an international physician network spanning the United States, Europe and Asia. Ficoll density separation was used to isolate peripheral blood mononuclear cells. The TCR sequence derives from a young adult with CD3G deficiency. The sequenced sample was conventional CD4+ T cells sorted from blood.

The DNA is TGTGCCAGCAGCCATGGGATCGAGCAGTACTTC. Translation gives CASSHGIEQYF. Recombination connected TRBV6-6 to TRBJ2-7; the D gene lacks a confident call. Trimming takes 6 bases from V and 6 bases from J, and the germline ends sit 9 bases apart. The CDR3 starts with the cysteine, ends with the phenylalanine, and has 11 residues. Just CDR3 DNA is preserved here, 33 bases in frame from base 1. The CDR1 and CDR2 encoded by the germline V gene (reference sequence) are MNHNY and SVGAGI.